The clone carrying this T cell receptor (beta chain) was seen only a few times. Per the germline V gene, CDR1 is GTSNPN and CDR2 is SVGIG (reference sequence). Trimming shortened V by 1 base and J by 7 bases, and 10 bases separated the two germline ends. The CDR3 length is 12 residues. This entry belongs to a study of blood T cell repertoires in COVID-19. Study-wide context: Samples taken during acute and convalescent COVID-19 were collected in the United States, Italy and Spain. In each case, the material was cDNA or gDNA derived from T cells, B-cell-depleted T cells, or PBMCs.

Original handling: Amplification of reference gene primers was used by the study to estimate nucleated cell counts. Repertoires were generated with immunoSEQ multiplex PCR, while TCRdb's copy carries only in-frame clones and drops some. V, J and clone size are those of that table, while D and trimming were read from the DNA. The table includes hundreds of thousands of clones, 89% detected once. This chain links TRBV30 with TRBJ1-2; D might be TRBD1 (5 bases). The specimen was peripheral blood. The origin of this receptor is a man aged 40-55 years with acute or convalescent COVID-19. The CDR3: CAWSAQGGGYTF. For the CDR3, the DNA is TGTGCCTGGAGTGCCCAGGGTGGTGGCTACACCTTC.